The 19 T cell receptor beta chains below were found in one sample sequenced in a study of tumor and adjacent non-tumor tissue in lung cancer. The template was RNA from unsorted bulk tissue. Three rounds of nested PCR, following a modified ARM-PCR protocol, produced the TCRbeta library. TCRdb re-derived calls from the multiplex PCR reads in MiXCR, one entry per CDR3 protein. The sample yields under 140,000 distinct CDR3 sequences, nearly 85% seen once. The sequenced sample consisted of lung tumor tissue. These receptors came from a man in his 70s with non-small cell lung cancer.

V usage is TRBV11-3 and J usage is TRBJ2-4; D may correspond to TRBD1 or TRBD2 (5 bases each). CDR3 length equals 13 residues. Trimming left V 0 bases short and J 6 bases short, with 6 bases between. Germline V gene data show CDR1 as SGHNT and CDR2 as YENEEA. The CDR3 sequence is CASSLDGTNIQYF. DNA of the CDR3: TGTGCCAGCAGCTTAGATGGGACAAACATTCAGTACTTC.

A word on this clonotype: At one end the junction does not follow the germline gene, possibly because of a read error. The rearrangement joins TRBV25-1 to TRBJ2-5, with D unclear. CDR1 and CDR2 from the germline V gene are MGHDK and SYGVNS. The CDR3 runs 14 residues. This chain's CDR3 is CASSPAGSSETQYF. CDR3 coding DNA: TGTGCCAGCAGCCCGGCAGGTTCAAGTGAGACCCAGTATTTC.

With respect to this clonotype: A read error is likely, as this CDR3 ends without the conserved phenylalanine or tryptophan. V is TRBV30 and J is TRBJ2-5; possibly TRBD2 for D (5 bases). The germline CDR1 and CDR2 sequences are GTSNPN and SVGIG (reference sequence). The CDR3 is 10 residues long. CDR3 loop: CTWRTETQYL. For the CDR3, the DNA is TGTACCTGGAGGACGGAGACCCAGTACTTA.

Of note for this clonotype: A read error may be the cause here, since a much bigger clone is one base away. This chain joins TRBV30 and TRBJ2-5; D is unresolved. The CDR3 has 12 residues. CDR1 is GTSNPN and CDR2 is SVGIG in the germline V gene (reference sequence). The CDR3 reads CGWSAVGETQYF. CDR3 sequence (DNA): TGTGGCTGGAGTGCTGTCGGAGAGACCCAGTACTTC.

As concerns this clonotype: The junction departs from the called germline gene at one end, perhaps through a read error. The J gene is TRBJ2-3, the V gene TRBV6-5; the D is unclear. This CDR3 contains 15 residues. Germline lookup yields CDR1 MNHEY and CDR2 SVGAGI. The CDR3, as DNA: TGTGCAAGCAGCCCGGTCGTAGGGCGGACAGATACGCAGTATTTT. Translating gives CASSPVVGRTDTQYF.

With respect to this clonotype: It is likely a read error, because the conserved phenylalanine at the end of the CDR3 is missing. V gene TRBV12-3 or TRBV12-4 combines with J gene TRBJ1-2; unclear D gene. The CDR3 runs 11 residues. Written as DNA, the CDR3 is TGTGCTAGTGCCCTGGGAGATGACTACACCGTC. Translating gives CASALGDDYTV.

This clonotype was found a few times. An end of the junction does not agree with germline; a read error may underlie this. This chain connects TRBV12-3 or TRBV12-4 to TRBJ1-2; 8 bases are a match to TRBD1. The CDR3 is 14 residues long. CDR3 DNA sequence: TGTGCCAGCAGTTTCGACAGGGGTCCCTATGGCCACACCTTC. Encoded protein: CASSFDRGPYGHTF.

This rearrangement joins TRBV12-3 or TRBV12-4 to TRBJ1-4, with D possibly matching TRBD1 (5 bases). This CDR3 has 15 amino acids. The V end was cut by 6 bases, the J end by 5 bases, with 16 bases between. The CDR3 reads CASSIQAGNNEKLFF. CDR3 nucleotides: TGTGCCAGCAGCATACAGGCAGGGAACAATGAAAAACTGTTTTTT.

Worth noting for this clonotype: Germline and junction disagree at one end, which may indicate a read error. This chain links TRBV12-3 or TRBV12-4 with TRBJ1-2; D not resolved. The CDR3 consists of 12 residues. The CDR3 DNA follows: TGTGCCAGTAGTTATGGGCTCTATGGCTACACCTTC. This gives the protein CASSYGLYGYTF.

The genes are TRBV6-6 and TRBJ2-4, with 7 bases lining up with TRBD2. Germline CDR1 reads MNHNY; CDR2 reads SVGAGI (reference sequence). The V segment lost 6 bases and the J segment 14 bases; nucleotides outside the gene matches: 10. CDR3 size: 12 residues. The CDR3 DNA reads as TGTGCCAGCAGAGGGACTAAAAGCATCAAGTACTTC. It yields the protein CASRGTKSIKYF.

In its sample, this clonotype was seen once. A junction boundary mismatches the germline segment, possibly from a read error. The rearrangement links TRBV12-3 or TRBV12-4 to TRBJ1-3, with unresolved D. The CDR3 contains 16 residues. The CDR3 loop reads CASSFFLPHSVNTIYF. CDR3 DNA sequence: TGTGCCAGCAGTTTCTTTCTCCCCCACTCTGTAAACACCATATATTTT.

Of note for this clonotype: At one of its ends the junction is not consistent with the germline gene, which may arise from a read error. The gene calls are TRBV11-3 and TRBJ1-1; the D gene is possibly TRBD1 (6 bases). The CDR3 sequence is 15 residues long. Germline lookup yields CDR1 SGHNT and CDR2 YENEEA. The CDR3 loop is CASSLGGQKNAEAFF. The CDR3 bases are TGTGCCAGCAGCTTAGGAGGACAGAAGAACGCTGAAGCATTCTTT.

As to this clonotype: Mismatch with germline at one junction end may stem from a read error. The chain joins TRBV5-5 to TRBJ2-1, with D possibly called TRBD1 or TRBD2 (5 bases each). The CDR3 runs 17 residues. In germline, CDR1 is SGHKS, CDR2 YYEKEE (reference sequence). This chain's CDR3 is CASSSAFGARSYNEQFF. The DNA for the CDR3 is TGTGCCAGCAGCTCGGCCTTCGGGGCTAGATCCTACAATGAGCAATTCTTC.

This clonotype was counted at least ten times. The rearrangement uses TRBV20-1 and TRBJ2-1, with 7 nucleotides matching TRBD2. V dropped 5 bases and J dropped 0; count of bases not matched to a gene: 4. CDR1 is DFQATT, CDR2 SNEGSKA, per germline (reference sequence). The CDR3 is 14 amino acids. The CDR3: CSALGRSSYNEQFF. The CDR3, as DNA: TGCAGTGCTCTCGGGAGGAGCTCCTACAATGAGCAGTTCTTC.

On this clonotype: The junction departs from germline at one end; a sequencing error may be responsible. The rearrangement links TRBV11-2 to TRBJ1-4, with D unclear. CDR3 length: 15 residues. Looked up from germline, CDR1 is SGHAT and CDR2 is FQNNGV. The DNA for the CDR3 is TGTTCCAGCAGTAGAAGTGGGATAAGTAATGAAAAACTGTTTTTT. Translation gives CSSSRSGISNEKLFF.

On this clonotype itself: Since a much larger clone is just one base distant, this may be a read error. V is TRBV20-1 and J is TRBJ1-4; D gene ambiguous. Looked up from germline, CDR1 is DFQATT and CDR2 is SNEGSKA (reference sequence). The CDR3 is 16 amino acids. Trimming shortened V by 0 bases and J by 4 bases, and 15 bases separated the two germline ends. The CDR3 loop is CSARDTQSAINEKLFF. CDR3 coding DNA: TGCAGTGCTAGAGATACCCAGTCCGCAATTAATGAAAAACTGTTTTTT.

With respect to this clonotype: Since the CDR3 does not end with the conserved phenylalanine or tryptophan, this likely comes from a read error. This chain connects TRBV6-2 or TRBV6-3 to TRBJ2-7; tentative D call: TRBD1 (5 bases). This CDR3 is built from 12 residues. The V end lost 8 bases, the J end lost 4 bases, and 12 bases lay between the germline ends. Germline CDR1 reads MNHEY; CDR2 reads SVGEGT. CDR3 loop: CASGEQVYEQYL. The CDR3 coding sequence is TGTGCCAGCGGTGAACAGGTTTACGAGCAGTACCTC.

Concerning this clonotype: Likely a read error: the CDR3 ends without its conserved phenylalanine or tryptophan. The chain uses TRBV6-2 or TRBV6-3 and TRBJ2-1, with 8 bases matching TRBD2. This CDR3 is 15 amino acids long. Losses at the gene ends were 5 bases for V and 7 bases for J; bases not matched to a gene: 10. The germline gives CDR1 MNHEY, CDR2 SVGEGT. The CDR3 bases are TGTGCCAGCAGTCCGGGACTAGGCAAAACAAATGAGCAGTTCCTC. It yields the protein CASSPGLGKTNEQFL.

With regard to this clonotype: Because it lacks the conserved phenylalanine or tryptophan at the end, this CDR3 is likely a read error. The chain recombines TRBV6-5 with TRBJ1-2; unclear D gene. Trimming removed 0 bases at V and 5 bases at J, with 10 bases between. The CDR3 consists of 14 residues. The germline V gene has CDR1 MNHEY and CDR2 SVGAGI. CDR3 sequence (DNA): TGTGCCAGCAGTTACTCGCGACAAGGGTATGGCTACACCCTC. Protein sequence: CASSYSRQGYGYTL.